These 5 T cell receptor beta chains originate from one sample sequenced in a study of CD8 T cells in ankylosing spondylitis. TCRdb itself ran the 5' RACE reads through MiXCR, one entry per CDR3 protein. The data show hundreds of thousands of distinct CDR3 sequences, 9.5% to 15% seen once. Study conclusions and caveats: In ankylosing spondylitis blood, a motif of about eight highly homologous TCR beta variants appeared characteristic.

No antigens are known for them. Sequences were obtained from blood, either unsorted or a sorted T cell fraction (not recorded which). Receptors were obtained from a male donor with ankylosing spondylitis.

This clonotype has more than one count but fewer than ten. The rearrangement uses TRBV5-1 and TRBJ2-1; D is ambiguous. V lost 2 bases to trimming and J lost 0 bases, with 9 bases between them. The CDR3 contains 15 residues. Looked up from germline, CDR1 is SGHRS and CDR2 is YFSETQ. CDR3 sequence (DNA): TGCGCCAGCAGCTTTGCGTTACTCTCCTACAATGAGCAGTTCTTC. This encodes CASSFALLSYNEQFF. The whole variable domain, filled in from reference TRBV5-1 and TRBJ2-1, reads KAGVTQTPRYLIKTRGQQVTLSCSPISGHRSVSWYQQTPGQGLQFLFEYFSETQRNKGNFPGRFSGRQFSNSRSEMNVSTLELGDSALYLCASSFALLSYNEQFFGPGTRLTVL.

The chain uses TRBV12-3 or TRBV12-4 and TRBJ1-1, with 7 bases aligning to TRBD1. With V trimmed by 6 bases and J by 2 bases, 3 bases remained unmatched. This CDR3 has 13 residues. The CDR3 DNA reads TGTGCCAGCAGCACAGGGGTTAACACTGAAGCTTTCTTT. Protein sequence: CASSTGVNTEAFF.

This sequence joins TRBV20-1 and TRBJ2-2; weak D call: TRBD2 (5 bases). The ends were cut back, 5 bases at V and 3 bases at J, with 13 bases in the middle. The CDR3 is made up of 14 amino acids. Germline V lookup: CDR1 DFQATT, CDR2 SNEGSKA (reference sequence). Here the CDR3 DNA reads TGCAGTGCTCCCCGCGGGTTGGACACCGGGGAGCTGTTTTTT. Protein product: CSAPRGLDTGELFF.

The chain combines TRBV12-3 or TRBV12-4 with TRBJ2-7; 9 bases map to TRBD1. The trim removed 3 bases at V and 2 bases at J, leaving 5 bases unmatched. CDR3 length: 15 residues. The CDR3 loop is CASSLGQGWAYEQYV. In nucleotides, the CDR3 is TGTGCCAGCAGTTTGGGACAGGGTTGGGCCTACGAGCAGTACGTC.

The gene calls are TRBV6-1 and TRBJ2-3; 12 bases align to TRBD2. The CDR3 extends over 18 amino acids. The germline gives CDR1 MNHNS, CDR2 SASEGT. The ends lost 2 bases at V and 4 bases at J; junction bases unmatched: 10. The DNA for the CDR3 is TGTGCCAGCAGTGAAAAGGATCCGACTAGCGGGAGTTCAGATACGCAGTATTTT. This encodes CASSEKDPTSGSSDTQYF.